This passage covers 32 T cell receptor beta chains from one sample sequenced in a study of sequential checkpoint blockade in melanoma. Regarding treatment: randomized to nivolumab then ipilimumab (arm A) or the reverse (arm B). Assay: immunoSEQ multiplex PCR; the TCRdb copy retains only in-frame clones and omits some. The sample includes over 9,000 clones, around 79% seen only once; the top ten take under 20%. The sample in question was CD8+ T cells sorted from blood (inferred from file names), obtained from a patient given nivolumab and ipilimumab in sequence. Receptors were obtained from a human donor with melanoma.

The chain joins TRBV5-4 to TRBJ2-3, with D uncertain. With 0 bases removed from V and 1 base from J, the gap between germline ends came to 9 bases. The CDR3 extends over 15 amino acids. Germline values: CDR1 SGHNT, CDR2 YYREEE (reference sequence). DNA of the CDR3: TGTGCCAGCAGCTTGGGCCTAGTGGGCACAGATACGCAGTATTTT. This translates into CASSLGLVGTDTQYF.

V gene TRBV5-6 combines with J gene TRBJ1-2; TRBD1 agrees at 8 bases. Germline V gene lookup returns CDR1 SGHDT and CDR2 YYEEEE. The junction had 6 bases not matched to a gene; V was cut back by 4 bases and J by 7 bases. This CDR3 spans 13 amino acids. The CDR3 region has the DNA TGTGCCAGCAGCACCCAGGGGGCGCTTGGCTACACCTTC. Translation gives CASSTQGALGYTF.

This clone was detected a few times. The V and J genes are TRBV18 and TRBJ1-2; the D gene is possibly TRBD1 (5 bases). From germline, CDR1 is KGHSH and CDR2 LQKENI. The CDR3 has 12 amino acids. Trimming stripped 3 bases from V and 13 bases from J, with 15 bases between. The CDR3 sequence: CASSPGGTVATF. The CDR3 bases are TGTGCCAGCTCACCCGGAGGGACGGTCGCCACCTTC.

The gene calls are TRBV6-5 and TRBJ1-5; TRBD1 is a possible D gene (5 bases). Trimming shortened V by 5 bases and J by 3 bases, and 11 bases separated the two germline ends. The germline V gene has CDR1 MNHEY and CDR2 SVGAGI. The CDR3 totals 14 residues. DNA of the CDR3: TGTGCCAGCAGTCCCCAGGGTAACAATCAGCCCCAGCATTTT. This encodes CASSPQGNNQPQHF.

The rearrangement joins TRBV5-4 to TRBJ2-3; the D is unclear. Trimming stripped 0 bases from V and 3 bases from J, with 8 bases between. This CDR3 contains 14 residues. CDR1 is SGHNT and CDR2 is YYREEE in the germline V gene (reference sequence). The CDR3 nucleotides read TGTGCCAGCAGCTTGGATGTATCTACAGATACGCAGTATTTT. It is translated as CASSLDVSTDTQYF.

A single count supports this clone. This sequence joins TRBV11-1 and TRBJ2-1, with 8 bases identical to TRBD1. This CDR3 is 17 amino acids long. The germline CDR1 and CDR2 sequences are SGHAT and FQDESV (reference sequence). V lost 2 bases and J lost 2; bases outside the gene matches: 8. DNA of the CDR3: TGTGCCAGCAGCTTATCCAGGGGGCGAAGCGCCTACAATGAGCAGTTCTTC. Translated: CASSLSRGRSAYNEQFF.

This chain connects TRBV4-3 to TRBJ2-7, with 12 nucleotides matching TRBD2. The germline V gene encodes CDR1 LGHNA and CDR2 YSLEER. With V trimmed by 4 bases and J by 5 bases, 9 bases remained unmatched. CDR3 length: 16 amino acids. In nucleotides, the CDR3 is TGCGCCAGCAGCCCTAGACTAGCGGGAGCAATCCACGAGCAGTACTTC. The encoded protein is CASSPRLAGAIHEQYF.

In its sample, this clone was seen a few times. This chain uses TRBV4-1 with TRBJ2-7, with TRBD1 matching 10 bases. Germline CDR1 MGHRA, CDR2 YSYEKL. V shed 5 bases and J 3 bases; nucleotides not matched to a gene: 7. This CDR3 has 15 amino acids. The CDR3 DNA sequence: TGCGCCAGCAGCTTACGACAGGGGGCGAACTACGAGCAGTACTTC. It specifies CASSLRQGANYEQYF.

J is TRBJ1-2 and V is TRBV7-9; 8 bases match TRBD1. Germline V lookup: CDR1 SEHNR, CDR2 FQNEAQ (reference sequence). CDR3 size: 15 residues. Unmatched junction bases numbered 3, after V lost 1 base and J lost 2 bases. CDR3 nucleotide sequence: TGTGCCAGCAGCTTAGGACAGGGGCGAAACTATGGCTACACCTTC. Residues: CASSLGQGRNYGYTF.

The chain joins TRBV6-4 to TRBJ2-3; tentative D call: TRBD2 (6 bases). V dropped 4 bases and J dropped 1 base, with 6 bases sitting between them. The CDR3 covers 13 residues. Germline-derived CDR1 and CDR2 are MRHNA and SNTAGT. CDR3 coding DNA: TGTGCCAGCAGTGCGGGGGGCACAGATACGCAGTATTTT. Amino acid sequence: CASSAGGTDTQYF.

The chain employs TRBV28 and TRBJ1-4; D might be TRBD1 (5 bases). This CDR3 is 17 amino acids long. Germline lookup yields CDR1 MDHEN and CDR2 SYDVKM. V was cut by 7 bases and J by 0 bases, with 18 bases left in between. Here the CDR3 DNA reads TGTGCCAGCACCCTTACGGGGGGTCTAGCAACTAATGAAAAACTGTTTTTT. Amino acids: CASTLTGGLATNEKLFF.

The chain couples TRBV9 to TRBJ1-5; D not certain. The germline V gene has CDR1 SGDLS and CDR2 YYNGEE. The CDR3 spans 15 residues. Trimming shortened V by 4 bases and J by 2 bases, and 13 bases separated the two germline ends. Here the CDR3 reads CASSLGLDGNQPQHF. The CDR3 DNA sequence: TGTGCCAGCAGCTTGGGCCTCGACGGCAATCAGCCCCAGCATTTT. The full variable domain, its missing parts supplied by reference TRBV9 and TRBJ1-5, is DSGVTQTPKHLITATGQRVTLRCSPRSGDLSVYWYQQSLDQGLQFLIQYYNGEERAKGNILERFSAQQFPDLHSELNLSSLELGDSALYFCASSLGLDGNQPQHFGDGTRLSIL.

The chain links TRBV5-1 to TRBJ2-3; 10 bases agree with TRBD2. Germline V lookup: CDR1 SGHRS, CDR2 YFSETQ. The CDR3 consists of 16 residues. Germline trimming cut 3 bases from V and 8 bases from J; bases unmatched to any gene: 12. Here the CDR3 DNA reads TGCGCCAGCAGCTGGGGTCTAGCGGGAGCGCGAGGTACGCAGTATTTT. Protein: CASSWGLAGARGTQYF.

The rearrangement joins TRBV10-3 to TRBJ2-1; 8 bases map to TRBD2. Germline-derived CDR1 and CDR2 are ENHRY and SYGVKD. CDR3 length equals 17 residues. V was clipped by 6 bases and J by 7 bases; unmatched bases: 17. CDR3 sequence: CAIRGYTGGPLVNEQFF. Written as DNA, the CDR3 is TGTGCCATCAGGGGGTATACGGGAGGGCCCTTAGTAAATGAGCAGTTCTTC.

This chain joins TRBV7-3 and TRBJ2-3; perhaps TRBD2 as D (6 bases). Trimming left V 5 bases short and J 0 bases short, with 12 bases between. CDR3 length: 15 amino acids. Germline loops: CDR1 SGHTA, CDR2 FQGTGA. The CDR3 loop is CASSKGLSSTDTQYF. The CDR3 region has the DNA TGTGCCAGCAGCAAGGGACTGAGTAGCACAGATACGCAGTATTTT.

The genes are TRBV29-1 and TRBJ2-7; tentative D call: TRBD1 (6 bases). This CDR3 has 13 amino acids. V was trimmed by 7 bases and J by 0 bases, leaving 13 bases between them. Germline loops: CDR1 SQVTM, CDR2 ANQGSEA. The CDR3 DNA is TGCAGCGGACAGGCTCCAGGCTCCTACGAGCAGTACTTC. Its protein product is CSGQAPGSYEQYF.

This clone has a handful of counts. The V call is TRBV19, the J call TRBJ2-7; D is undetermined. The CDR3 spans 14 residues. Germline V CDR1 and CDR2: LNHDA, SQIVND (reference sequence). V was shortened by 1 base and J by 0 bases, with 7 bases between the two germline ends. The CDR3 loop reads CASSIGLFSYEQYF. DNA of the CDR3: TGTGCCAGTAGTATAGGACTTTTCTCCTACGAGCAGTACTTC.

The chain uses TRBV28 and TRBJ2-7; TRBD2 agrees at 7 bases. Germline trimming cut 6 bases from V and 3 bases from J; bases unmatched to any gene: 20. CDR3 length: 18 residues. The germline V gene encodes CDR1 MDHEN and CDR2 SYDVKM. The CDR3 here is CASRPLGSGALSSYEQYF. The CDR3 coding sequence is TGTGCCAGCAGGCCACTAGGGAGCGGGGCTTTATCCAGCTACGAGCAGTACTTC.

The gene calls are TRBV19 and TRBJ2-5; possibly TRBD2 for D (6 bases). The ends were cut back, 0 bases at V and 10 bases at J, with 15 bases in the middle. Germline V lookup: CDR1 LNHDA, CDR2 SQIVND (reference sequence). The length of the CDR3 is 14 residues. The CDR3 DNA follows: TGTGCCAGTAGTATAGAAGAATCTAGCGCGATCCAGTACTTC. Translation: CASSIEESSAIQYF.

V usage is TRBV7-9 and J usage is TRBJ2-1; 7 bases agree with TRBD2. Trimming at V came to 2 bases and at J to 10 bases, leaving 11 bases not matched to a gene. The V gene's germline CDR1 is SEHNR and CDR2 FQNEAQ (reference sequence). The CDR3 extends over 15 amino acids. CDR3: CASSLLTSRGGEQFF. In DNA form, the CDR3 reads TGTGCCAGCAGCTTACTGACTAGCCGGGGAGGCGAGCAGTTCTTC.

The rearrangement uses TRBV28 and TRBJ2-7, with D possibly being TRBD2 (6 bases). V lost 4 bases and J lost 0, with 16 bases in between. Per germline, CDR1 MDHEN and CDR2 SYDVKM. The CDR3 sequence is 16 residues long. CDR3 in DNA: TGTGCCAGCAGTTCCCCAACTAGCTTTTACTCCTACGAGCAGTACTTC. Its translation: CASSSPTSFYSYEQYF. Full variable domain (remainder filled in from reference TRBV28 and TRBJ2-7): DVKVTQSSRYLVKRTGEKVFLECVQDMDHENMFWYRQDPGLGLRLIYFSYDVKMKEKGDIPEGYSVSREKKERFSLILESASTNQTSMYLCASSSPTSFYSYEQYFGPGTRLTVT.

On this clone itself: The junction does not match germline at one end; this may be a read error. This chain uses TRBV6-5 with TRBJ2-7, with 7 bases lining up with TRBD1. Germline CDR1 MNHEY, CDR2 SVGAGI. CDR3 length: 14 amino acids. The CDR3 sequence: CASNYRDSLYEQYF. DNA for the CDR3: TGTGCCAGCAATTACCGGGACAGCCTCTACGAGCAGTACTTC.

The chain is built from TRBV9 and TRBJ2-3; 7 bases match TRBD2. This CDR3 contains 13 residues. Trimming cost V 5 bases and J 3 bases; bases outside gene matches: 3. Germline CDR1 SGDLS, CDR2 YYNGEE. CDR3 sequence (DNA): TGTGCCAGCAGGGGGGAGGGAACAGATACGCAGTATTTT. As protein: CASRGEGTDTQYF.

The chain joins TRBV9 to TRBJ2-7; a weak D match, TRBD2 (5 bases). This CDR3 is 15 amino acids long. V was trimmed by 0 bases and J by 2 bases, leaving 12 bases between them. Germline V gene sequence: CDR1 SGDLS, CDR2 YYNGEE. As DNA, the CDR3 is TGTGCCAGCAGCGTAGCGGAGGAGATGGCCTACGAGCAGTACTTC. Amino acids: CASSVAEEMAYEQYF. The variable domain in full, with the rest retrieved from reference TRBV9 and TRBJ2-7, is DSGVTQTPKHLITATGQRVTLRCSPRSGDLSVYWYQQSLDQGLQFLIQYYNGEERAKGNILERFSAQQFPDLHSELNLSSLELGDSALYFCASSVAEEMAYEQYFGPGTRLTVT.

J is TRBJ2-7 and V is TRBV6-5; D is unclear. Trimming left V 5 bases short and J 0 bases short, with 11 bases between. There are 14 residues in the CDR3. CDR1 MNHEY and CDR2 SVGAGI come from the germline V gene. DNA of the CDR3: TGTGCCAGCAGTCAGACAACCGTCTCCTACGAGCAGTACTTC. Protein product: CASSQTTVSYEQYF.

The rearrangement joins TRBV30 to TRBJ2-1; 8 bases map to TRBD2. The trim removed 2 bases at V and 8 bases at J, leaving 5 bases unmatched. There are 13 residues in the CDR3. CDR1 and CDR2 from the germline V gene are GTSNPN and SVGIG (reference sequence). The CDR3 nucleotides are TGTGCCTGGAGTTACGGGGGGGCTGATGAGCAGTTCTTC. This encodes CAWSYGGADEQFF.

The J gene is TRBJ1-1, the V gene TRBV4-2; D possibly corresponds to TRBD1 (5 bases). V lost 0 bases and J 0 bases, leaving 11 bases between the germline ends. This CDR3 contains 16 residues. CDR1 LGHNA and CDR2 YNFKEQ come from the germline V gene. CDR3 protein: CASSQDGAGMNTEAFF. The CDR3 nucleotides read TGTGCCAGCAGCCAAGATGGGGCAGGGATGAACACTGAAGCTTTCTTT.

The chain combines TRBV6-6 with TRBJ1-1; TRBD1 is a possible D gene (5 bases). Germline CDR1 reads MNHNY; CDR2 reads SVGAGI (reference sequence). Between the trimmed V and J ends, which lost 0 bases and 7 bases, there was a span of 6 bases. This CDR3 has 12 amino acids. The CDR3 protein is CASSYSGGEAFF. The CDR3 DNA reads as TGTGCCAGCAGTTACTCGGGGGGTGAAGCTTTCTTT.

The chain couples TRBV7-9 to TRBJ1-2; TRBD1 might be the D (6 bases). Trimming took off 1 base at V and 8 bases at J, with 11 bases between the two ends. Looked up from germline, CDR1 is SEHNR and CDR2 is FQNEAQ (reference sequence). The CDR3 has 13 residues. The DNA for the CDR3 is TGTGCCAGCAGCTTAGAGGGGGGGGGCGGCTACACCTTC. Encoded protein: CASSLEGGGGYTF.

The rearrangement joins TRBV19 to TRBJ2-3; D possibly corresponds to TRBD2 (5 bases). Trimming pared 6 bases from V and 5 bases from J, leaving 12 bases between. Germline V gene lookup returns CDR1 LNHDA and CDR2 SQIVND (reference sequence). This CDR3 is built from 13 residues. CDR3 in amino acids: CASRGDGEDTQYF. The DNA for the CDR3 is TGTGCCAGTAGGGGCGACGGGGAAGATACGCAGTATTTT. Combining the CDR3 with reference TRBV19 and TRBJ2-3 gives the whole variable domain DGGITQSPKYLFRKEGQNVTLSCEQNLNHDAMYWYRQDPGQGLRLIYYSQIVNDFQKGDIAEGYSVSREKKESFPLTVTSAQKNPTAFYLCASRGDGEDTQYFGPGTRLTVL.

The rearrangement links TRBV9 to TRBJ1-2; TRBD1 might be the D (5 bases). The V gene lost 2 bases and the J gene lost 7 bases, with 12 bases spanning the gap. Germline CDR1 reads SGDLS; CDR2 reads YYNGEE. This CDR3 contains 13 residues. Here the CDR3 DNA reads TGTGCCAGCAGCGTTCAGGGTTTCGTTGGCTACACCTTC. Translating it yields CASSVQGFVGYTF.

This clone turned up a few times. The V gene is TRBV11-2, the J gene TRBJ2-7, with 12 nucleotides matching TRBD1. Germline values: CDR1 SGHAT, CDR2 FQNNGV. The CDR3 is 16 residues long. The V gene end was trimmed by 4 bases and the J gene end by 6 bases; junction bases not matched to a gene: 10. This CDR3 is CASSWGQGAGLGEQYF. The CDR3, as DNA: TGTGCCAGCAGCTGGGGACAGGGGGCTGGTTTGGGCGAGCAGTACTTC. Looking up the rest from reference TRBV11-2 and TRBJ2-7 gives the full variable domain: EAGVAQSPRYKIIEKRQSVAFWCNPISGHATLYWYQQILGQGPKLLIQFQNNGVVDDSQLPKDRFSAERLKGVDSTLKIQPAKLEDSAVYLCASSWGQGAGLGEQYFGPGTRLTVT.